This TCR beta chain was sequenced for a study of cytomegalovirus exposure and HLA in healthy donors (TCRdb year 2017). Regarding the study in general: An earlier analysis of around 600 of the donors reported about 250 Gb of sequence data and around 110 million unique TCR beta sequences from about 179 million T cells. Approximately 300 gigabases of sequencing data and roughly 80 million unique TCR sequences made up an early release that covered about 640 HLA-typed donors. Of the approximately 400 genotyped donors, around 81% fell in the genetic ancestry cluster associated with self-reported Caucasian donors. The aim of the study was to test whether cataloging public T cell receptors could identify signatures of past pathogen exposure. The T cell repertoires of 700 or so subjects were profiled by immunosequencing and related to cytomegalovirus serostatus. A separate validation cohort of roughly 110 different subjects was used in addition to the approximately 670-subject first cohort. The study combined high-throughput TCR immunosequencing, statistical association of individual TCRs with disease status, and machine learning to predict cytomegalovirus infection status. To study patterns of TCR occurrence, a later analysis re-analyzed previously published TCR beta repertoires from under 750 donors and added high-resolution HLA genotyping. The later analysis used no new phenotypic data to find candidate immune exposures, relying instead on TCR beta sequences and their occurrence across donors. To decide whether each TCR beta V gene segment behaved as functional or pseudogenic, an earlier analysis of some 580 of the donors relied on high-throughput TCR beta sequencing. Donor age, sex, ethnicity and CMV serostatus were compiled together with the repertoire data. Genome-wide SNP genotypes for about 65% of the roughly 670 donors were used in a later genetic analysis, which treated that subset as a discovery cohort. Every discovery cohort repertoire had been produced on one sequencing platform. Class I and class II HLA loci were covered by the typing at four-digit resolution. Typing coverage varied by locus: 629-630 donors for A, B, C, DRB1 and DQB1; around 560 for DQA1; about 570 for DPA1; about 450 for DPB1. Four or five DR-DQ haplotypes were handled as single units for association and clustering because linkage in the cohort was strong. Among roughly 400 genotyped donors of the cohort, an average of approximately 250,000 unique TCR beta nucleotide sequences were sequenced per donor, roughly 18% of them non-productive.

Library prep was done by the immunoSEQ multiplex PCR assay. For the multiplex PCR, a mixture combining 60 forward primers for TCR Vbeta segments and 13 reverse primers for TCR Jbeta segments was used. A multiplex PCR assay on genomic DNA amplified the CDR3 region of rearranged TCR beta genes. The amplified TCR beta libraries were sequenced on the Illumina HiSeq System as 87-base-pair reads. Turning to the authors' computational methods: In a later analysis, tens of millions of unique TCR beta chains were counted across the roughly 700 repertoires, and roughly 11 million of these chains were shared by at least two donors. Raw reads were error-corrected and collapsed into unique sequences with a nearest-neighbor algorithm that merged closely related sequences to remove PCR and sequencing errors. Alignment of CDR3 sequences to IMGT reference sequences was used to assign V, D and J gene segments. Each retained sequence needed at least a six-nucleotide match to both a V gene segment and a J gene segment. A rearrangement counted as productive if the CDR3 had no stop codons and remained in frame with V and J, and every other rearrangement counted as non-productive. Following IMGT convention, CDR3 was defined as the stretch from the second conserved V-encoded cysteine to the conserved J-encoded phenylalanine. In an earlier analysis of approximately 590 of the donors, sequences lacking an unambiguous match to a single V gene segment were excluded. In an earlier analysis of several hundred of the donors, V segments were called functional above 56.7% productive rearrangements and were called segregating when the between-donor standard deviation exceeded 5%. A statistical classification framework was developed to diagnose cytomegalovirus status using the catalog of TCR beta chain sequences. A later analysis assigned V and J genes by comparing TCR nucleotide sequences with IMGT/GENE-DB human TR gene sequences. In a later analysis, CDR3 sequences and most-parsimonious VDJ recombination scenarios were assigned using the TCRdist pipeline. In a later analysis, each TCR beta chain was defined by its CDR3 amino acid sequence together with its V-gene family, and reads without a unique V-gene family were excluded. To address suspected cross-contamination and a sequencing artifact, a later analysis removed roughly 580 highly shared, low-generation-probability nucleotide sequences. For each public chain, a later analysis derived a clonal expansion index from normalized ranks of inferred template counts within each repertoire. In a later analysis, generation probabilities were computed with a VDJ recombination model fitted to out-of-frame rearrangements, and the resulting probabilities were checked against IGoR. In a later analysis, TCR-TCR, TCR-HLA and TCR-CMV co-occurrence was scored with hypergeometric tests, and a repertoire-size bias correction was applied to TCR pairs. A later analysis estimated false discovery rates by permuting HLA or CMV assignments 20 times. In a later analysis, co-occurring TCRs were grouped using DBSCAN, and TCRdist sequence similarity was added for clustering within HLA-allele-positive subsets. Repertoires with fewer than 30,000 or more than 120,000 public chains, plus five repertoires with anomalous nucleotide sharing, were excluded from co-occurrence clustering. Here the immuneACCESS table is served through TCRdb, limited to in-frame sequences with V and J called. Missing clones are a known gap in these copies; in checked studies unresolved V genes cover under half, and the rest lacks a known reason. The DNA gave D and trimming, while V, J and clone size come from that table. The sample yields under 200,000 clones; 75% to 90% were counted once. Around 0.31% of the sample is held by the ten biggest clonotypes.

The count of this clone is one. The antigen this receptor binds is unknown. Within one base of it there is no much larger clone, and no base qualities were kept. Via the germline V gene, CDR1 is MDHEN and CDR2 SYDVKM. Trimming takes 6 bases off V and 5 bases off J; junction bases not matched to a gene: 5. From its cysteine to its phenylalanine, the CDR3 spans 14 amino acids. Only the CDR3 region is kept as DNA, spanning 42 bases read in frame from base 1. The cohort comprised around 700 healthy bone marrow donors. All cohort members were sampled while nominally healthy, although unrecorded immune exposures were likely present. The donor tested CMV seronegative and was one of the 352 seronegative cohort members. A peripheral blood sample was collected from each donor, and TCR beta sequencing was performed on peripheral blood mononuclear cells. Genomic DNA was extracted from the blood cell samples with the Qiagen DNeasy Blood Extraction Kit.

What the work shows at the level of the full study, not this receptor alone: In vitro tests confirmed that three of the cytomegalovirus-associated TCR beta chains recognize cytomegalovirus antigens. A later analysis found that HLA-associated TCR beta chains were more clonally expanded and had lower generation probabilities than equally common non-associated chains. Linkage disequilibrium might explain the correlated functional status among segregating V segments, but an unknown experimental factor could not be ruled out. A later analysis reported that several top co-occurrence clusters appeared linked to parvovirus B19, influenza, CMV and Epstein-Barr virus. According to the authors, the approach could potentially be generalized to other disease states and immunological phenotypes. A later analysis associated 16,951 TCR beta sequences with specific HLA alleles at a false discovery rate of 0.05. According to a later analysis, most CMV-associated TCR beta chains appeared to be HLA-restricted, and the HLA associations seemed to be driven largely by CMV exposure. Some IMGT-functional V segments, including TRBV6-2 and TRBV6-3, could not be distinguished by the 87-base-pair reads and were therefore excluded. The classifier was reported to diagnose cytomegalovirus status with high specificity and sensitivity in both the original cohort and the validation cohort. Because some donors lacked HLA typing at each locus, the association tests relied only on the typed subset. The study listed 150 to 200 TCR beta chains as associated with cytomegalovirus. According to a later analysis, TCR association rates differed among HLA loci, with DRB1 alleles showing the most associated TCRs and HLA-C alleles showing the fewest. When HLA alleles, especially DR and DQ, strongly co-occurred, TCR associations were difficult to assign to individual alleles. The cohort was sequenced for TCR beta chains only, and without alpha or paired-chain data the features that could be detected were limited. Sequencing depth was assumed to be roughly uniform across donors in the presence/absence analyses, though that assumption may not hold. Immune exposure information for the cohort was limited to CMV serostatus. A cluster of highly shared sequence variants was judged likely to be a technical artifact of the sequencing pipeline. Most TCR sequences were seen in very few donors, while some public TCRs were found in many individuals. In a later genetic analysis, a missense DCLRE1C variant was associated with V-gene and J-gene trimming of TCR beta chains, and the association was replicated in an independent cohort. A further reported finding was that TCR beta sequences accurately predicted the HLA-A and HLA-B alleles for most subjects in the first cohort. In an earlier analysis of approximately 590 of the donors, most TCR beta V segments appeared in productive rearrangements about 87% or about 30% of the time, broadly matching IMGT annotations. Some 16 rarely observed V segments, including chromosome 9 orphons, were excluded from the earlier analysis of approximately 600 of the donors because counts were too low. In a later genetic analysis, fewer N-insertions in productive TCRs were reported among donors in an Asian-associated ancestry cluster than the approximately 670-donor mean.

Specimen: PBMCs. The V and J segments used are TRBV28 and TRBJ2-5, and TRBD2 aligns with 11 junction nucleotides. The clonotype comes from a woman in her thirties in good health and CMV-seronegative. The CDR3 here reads CASRLAGAWETQYF. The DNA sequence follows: TGTGCCAGCAGACTAGCGGGAGCTTGGGAGACCCAGTACTTC. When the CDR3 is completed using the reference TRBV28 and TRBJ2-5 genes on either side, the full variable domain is DVKVTQSSRYLVKRTGEKVFLECVQDMDHENMFWYRQDPGLGLRLIYFSYDVKMKEKGDIPEGYSVSREKKERFSLILESASTNQTSMYLCASRLAGAWETQYFGPGTRLLVL.